These T cell receptor beta chains were read from a single sample in a study of blood T cell repertoires in COVID-19. Profiled with immunoSEQ multiplex PCR; TCRdb holds only in-frame clones, not every one. The sample shows over 250,000 clones, about nine tenths of them seen only once. Input material: peripheral blood. The receptors originated from a woman aged 45-65 years with COVID-19, enrolled during active disease. Each CDR3 is given with its conserved first and last residue.

v_gene: TRBV9
j_gene: TRBJ1-6
CDR3aa: CASSHDSANRYNSPLHF

v_gene: TRBV5-1
j_gene: TRBJ1-6
CDR3aa: CASRSYSSYNSPLHF

v_gene: TRBV3-1/TRBV3-2
j_gene: TRBJ1-6
CDR3aa: CARVSDNSPLHF

v_gene: TRBV5-3
j_gene: TRBJ1-2
CDR3aa: CARSLATRGRVNYGYTF

v_gene: TRBV29-1
j_gene: TRBJ2-5
CDR3aa: CSVAGYEETQYF

v_gene: TRBV6-5
j_gene: TRBJ1-1
CDR3aa: CASSYSNGDRTFF

v_gene: TRBV2
j_gene: TRBJ2-1
CDR3aa: CASSGQGNEQFF

v_gene: TRBV3-1/TRBV3-2
j_gene: TRBJ1-6
CDR3aa: CASSLDRLNSPLHF

v_gene: TRBV5-5
j_gene: TRBJ1-1
CDR3aa: CASSRDPGQPNTEAFF

v_gene: TRBV13
j_gene: TRBJ1-1
CDR3aa: CASSPPDRKASVSTEAFF

v_gene: TRBV6-1
j_gene: TRBJ2-3
CDR3aa: CASSEWGGADTQYF

v_gene: TRBV18
j_gene: TRBJ2-3
CDR3aa: CASSPPTGGDPGDTQYF

v_gene: TRBV5-4
j_gene: TRBJ2-2
CDR3aa: CASSSRTEQVELFF

v_gene: TRBV27
j_gene: TRBJ1-4
CDR3aa: CASSGKGLSQRPNEKLFF

v_gene: TRBV5-4
j_gene: TRBJ1-4
CDR3aa: CASSLGQDNEKLFF

v_gene: TRBV7-3
j_gene: TRBJ2-3
CDR3aa: CASSKDYSDTQYF

v_gene: TRBV30
j_gene: TRBJ2-3
CDR3aa: CAWSAPQDTQYF

v_gene: TRBV5-4
j_gene: TRBJ2-7
CDR3aa: CASSGGTVSSYEQYF

v_gene: TRBV30
j_gene: TRBJ2-1
CDR3aa: CAWKGGPGLVSNEQFF

v_gene: TRBV5-5
j_gene: TRBJ2-5
CDR3aa: CASSPRESQETQYF

v_gene: TRBV28
j_gene: TRBJ1-5
CDR3aa: CASSLRVMSNQPQHF

v_gene: TRBV7-6
j_gene: TRBJ1-2
CDR3aa: CASSPVRDSHTYGYTF

v_gene: TRBV18
j_gene: TRBJ2-7
CDR3aa: CASSPTSAGGLYEQYF

v_gene: TRBV9
j_gene: TRBJ2-1
CDR3aa: CASSAGGLAGGMNNEQFF

v_gene: TRBV10-2
j_gene: TRBJ2-7
CDR3aa: CASSRQGAQMGEQYF

v_gene: TRBV10-3
j_gene: TRBJ2-4
CDR3aa: CAISESVGTDKNIQYF

v_gene: TRBV6-5
j_gene: TRBJ1-2
CDR3aa: CASSRDSRGYTF

v_gene: TRBV14
j_gene: TRBJ2-1
CDR3aa: CASSQGTGSYNEQFF

v_gene: TRBV4-2
j_gene: TRBJ2-7
CDR3aa: CASSRRLAGTPRSNYEQYF

v_gene: TRBV18
j_gene: TRBJ1-2
CDR3aa: CASSPRPTEVLYGYTF

v_gene: TRBV30
j_gene: TRBJ2-5
CDR3aa: CAWSPGLARGETQYF

v_gene: TRBV7-2
j_gene: TRBJ1-6
CDR3aa: CASSLDQGSSPLHF

v_gene: TRBV6-5
j_gene: TRBJ1-1
CDR3aa: CASSYSAGPTEAFF